This T cell receptor beta chain was profiled in a study of T cell repertoires in cytomegalovirus infection. Study information: Public signatures in TCR beta pointed to CMV infection and matching HLA type.

TCRdb re-analysed the reads in MiXCR, keeping a single row per CDR3 protein. In the table there are roughly 640,000 distinct CDR3 sequences, 20% to 25% of which are singletons. This clonotype was found a few times. The sample comprised CD8+ T cells from PBMCs. The TCR originated in a human donor in good health (CMV status not recorded). Some clones in this sample may be carry-over from other donors' samples.

CDR3 protein: CASTGPSDYEQYF. The CDR3 DNA sequence: TGTGCCAGCACCGGGCCAAGCGACTACGAGCAGTACTTC. The gene calls are TRBV2 and TRBJ2-7; D unclear. Deletions cut 7 bases from V and 3 bases from J, with 13 bases between. CDR1 and CDR2 from the germline V gene are SNHLY and FYNNEI. This CDR3 spans 13 amino acids.